This T cell receptor (beta chain) is drawn from a study of response to subunit inactivated influenza vaccine. Germline loops: CDR1 MNHEY, CDR2 SVGAGI. This CDR3 is built from 14 residues. The germline V and J ends were trimmed by 2 bases and 1 base, with 9 bases remaining between them. The study, taken as a whole, reports: Authors suggested each seasonal flu vaccination may recruit only limited numbers of new T cells.

This clonotype was seen a handful of times. Its antigen is unidentified. TCRdb reanalysed the RT-PCR reads using MiXCR and keeps one entry per CDR3 protein. The sample has around 480,000 distinct CDR3 sequences, approximately 11% seen once; the top ten hold 10% to 15%. The V gene is TRBV6-5, the J gene TRBJ2-7; D gene ambiguous. This specimen was PBMCs from blood, taken about 6 weeks after vaccination. This TCR was sampled from a man between 45 and 60 years old who received an inactivated influenza vaccine. This chain's CDR3 is CASSYRVSSYEQYF. CDR3 nucleotides: TGTGCCAGCAGTTACAGGGTTAGTTCCTACGAGCAGTACTTC.